The clone carrying this TCR beta chain appeared a few times. What it binds is unknown. The amount of total RNA extracted per sample was at least 6 micrograms. The second PCR ran about 6 to 11 cycles with a sample-barcoded 5' primer and J-beta primers. Each cDNA molecule was tagged by a template-switch adaptor with 12 random nucleotides. TCRdb itself ran the 5' RACE reads through MiXCR, one entry per CDR3 protein. The table lists about 1.5 million distinct CDR3 sequences, roughly 40% of them singletons. The data derive from a study of blood T cells in healthy people across ages. Study-level results: Observed TCR beta diversity per million T cells went down as age went up. This fall followed a roughly linear course with age.

Germline values: CDR1 DFQATT, CDR2 SNEGSKA (reference sequence). V lost 2 bases and J lost 0; bases outside the gene matches: 3. The CDR3 runs to 14 residues. The TCR originated in a woman aged 18-30 years in good health. Sequencing was carried out using blood. The chain is built from TRBV20-1 and TRBJ2-7, with 8 bases identical to TRBD1. The CDR3 DNA reads as TGCAGTGCTAGACAGGGGGCGGTCTCCTACGAGCAGTACTTC. Amino acids: CSARQGAVSYEQYF.